This T cell receptor beta chain was recorded in a study of CD8 T cell repertoires and HIV-1 epitope variants. About the study: Separate from the cultures, 1M uncultured T cells served as baseline.

Generated by immunoSEQ multiplex PCR, the TCRdb table keeps only in-frame clones and is missing some. This table holds 5,500 or so clones, over 65% found once. Germline loops: CDR1 SQVTM, CDR2 ANQGSEA. V was pared by 4 bases and J by 3 bases, with 2 bases of the junction left unmatched. The CDR3 spans 13 residues. In the case of this clone: The antigen remains unidentified.

Study-level points and caveats: About 10 antigen-specific TCR beta clonotypes were found; 5 to 7 seemed cross-reactive to variants.

J is TRBJ1-2 and V is TRBV29-1, with 10 bases fitting TRBD1. The sequence derives from a male donor with HIV. Sequencing was done on a sample of cultured CD8+ T cells derived from PBMCs. CDR3 loop: CSVAGTGDYGYTF. In DNA form, the CDR3 reads TGCAGCGTTGCCGGGACAGGGGACTATGGCTACACCTTC.